This T cell receptor beta chain comes out of a study of cytomegalovirus exposure and HLA in healthy donors. Primers for the PCR totalled 60 Vbeta and 13 Jbeta. The table came from immunoSEQ multiplex PCR; TCRdb's copy has only in-frame clones and leaves some out. The repertoire holds 120,000 or so clones, 74% seen once, with nearly 6% in the top ten. Healthy donors of bone marrow made up the group. Deletions cut 1 base from V and 9 bases from J, with 12 bases between. The germline gives CDR1 MNHNS, CDR2 SASEGT. The CDR3 is made up of 13 amino acids. General observations from the study: V- and J-gene trimming in TCR beta was tied to a missense DCLRE1C variant by an analysis performed later. Sequencing probably produced one cluster of sequence variants that were highly shared. Cytomegalovirus status was reportedly diagnosed by the classifier with high specificity and sensitivity.

With regard to this clone: Its antigen remains unidentified.

Sequencing used PBMCs. The clonotype originates from a woman between 45 and 65 years old in good health and CMV-seropositive. This chain joins TRBV6-1 and TRBJ1-2; D is undetermined. CDR3 bases: TGTGCCAGCAGTGAAGGAACACCTCAGAGCTACACCTTC. Translated: CASSEGTPQSYTF.